The 32 T cell receptor beta chains below all came from one sample that was sequenced in a study of blood T cells in healthy people across ages. Together with a sample-barcoded 5' primer, a J-beta primer mix was included in a second PCR lasting about 7 to 11 cycles. TCRdb processed the 5' RACE reads anew with MiXCR; each CDR3 protein has one entry. The sample records approximately 490,000 distinct CDR3 sequences, around 24% being singletons. Separately, the same data were catalogued under a study of T cells of mothers and their children.

The specimen was blood. These TCRs come from a boy aged 5-17 years in good health.

This clonotype was seen only a few times. The chain joins TRBV6-5 to TRBJ2-7; perhaps TRBD1 as D (5 bases). This CDR3 region has 16 residues. V was cut by 2 bases and J by 0 bases, with 14 bases left in between. In germline, CDR1 is MNHEY, CDR2 SVGAGI. The DNA of the CDR3 is TGTGCCAGCAGTTACGGGGCGGCAGACCCCTCCTACGAGCAGTACTTC. Translated: CASSYGAADPSYEQYF.

This clonotype was seen a few times. This chain links TRBV15 with TRBJ2-2; tentative D call: TRBD2 (5 bases). The V end was cut by 2 bases, the J end by 0 bases, with 16 bases between. CDR1 and CDR2 from the germline V gene are LNHNV and YYDKDF (reference sequence). The CDR3 length is 18 residues. CDR3 protein: CATSRSIAYHANTGELFF. Written as DNA, the CDR3 is TGTGCCACCAGCAGATCTATAGCGTACCACGCGAACACCGGGGAGCTGTTTTTT.

The V gene is TRBV29-1, the J gene TRBJ2-1, with 7 bases identical to TRBD1. The CDR3 consists of 13 residues. V trimming: 6 bases; J trimming: 2 bases; junction bases outside the gene matches: 4. Germline V gives CDR1 SQVTM, CDR2 ANQGSEA. CDR3 DNA sequence: TGCAGCGTCGCAGGGGGACCCTACAATGAGCAGTTCTTC. This encodes CSVAGGPYNEQFF.

The V and J genes are TRBV6-1 and TRBJ2-1; D is possibly TRBD1 (5 bases). The CDR3 has 16 residues. Germline V CDR1 and CDR2: MNHNS, SASEGT. Between the trimmed V and J ends, which lost 8 bases and 6 bases, there was a span of 23 bases. Here the CDR3 reads CASDSRWGPTLNEQFF. CDR3 sequence (DNA): TGTGCCAGCGACTCTCGCTGGGGCCCAACCCTCAATGAGCAGTTCTTC.

The chain employs TRBV14 and TRBJ2-4, with TRBD1 identical over 10 bases. Germline assignment: CDR1 SGHDN and CDR2 FVKESK. Germline trimming cut 4 bases from V and 7 bases from J; bases unmatched to any gene: 10. CDR3 length: 16 residues. This CDR3 is CASSRTGQGGLNIQYF. In nucleotides, the CDR3 is TGTGCCAGCAGCCGGACCGGACAGGGGGGGTTGAACATTCAGTACTTC.

V is TRBV25-1 and J is TRBJ2-7; the D call may be TRBD1 or TRBD2 (5 bases each). Between the trimmed V and J ends, which lost 3 bases and 5 bases, there was a span of 14 bases. Germline V lookup: CDR1 MGHDK, CDR2 SYGVNS. The length of the CDR3 is 14 residues. As DNA, the CDR3 is TGTGCCAGCAGTGACCGGGACCTTTACGACGAGCAGTACTTC. Its protein is CASSDRDLYDEQYF.

This chain joins TRBV28 and TRBJ1-2; D remains ambiguous. V lost 6 bases, J lost 5 bases, and 16 bases lay in between. The V gene's germline CDR1 is MDHEN and CDR2 SYDVKM. This CDR3 comprises 14 residues. As DNA, the CDR3 is TGTGCCAGCAGCTCTCCGGAGTCTTCGTATGGCTACACCTTC. This translates into CASSSPESSYGYTF.

This clonotype has more than one count but fewer than ten. J is TRBJ1-1 and V is TRBV21-1; TRBD1, the table's D call, was not compared with the DNA. TRBV21-1 is recorded as a pseudogene. The CDR3 contains 17 residues. For the CDR3, the DNA is TGTGCCAGCAGCTTATACAGGGGGCTCAACGCGAACACTGAAGCTTTCTTT. Its translation: CASSLYRGLNANTEAFF.

The chain employs TRBV20-1 and TRBJ2-2; 10 bases fit TRBD2. Trimming cost V 1 base and J 3 bases; bases outside gene matches: 8. CDR3 length equals 17 residues. Looked up from germline, CDR1 is DFQATT and CDR2 is SNEGSKA (reference sequence). Written as DNA, the CDR3 is TGCAGTGCTAGAGGGTGGACTAGCGGAGACCACACCGGGGAGCTGTTTTTT. Translating it yields CSARGWTSGDHTGELFF.

This clonotype was counted a single time. This chain joins TRBV7-9 and TRBJ2-1, with 9 bases aligning to TRBD2. V lost 0 bases and J lost 9; bases outside the gene matches: 6. Germline V CDR1 and CDR2: SEHNR, FQNEAQ (reference sequence). The CDR3 length is 15 residues. The CDR3 is CASSLAQREVVEQFF. CDR3 DNA sequence: TGTGCCAGCAGCTTAGCCCAGCGGGAGGTGGTTGAGCAGTTCTTC. The full variable domain, its missing parts supplied by reference TRBV7-9 and TRBJ2-1, is DTGVSQNPRHKITKRGQNVTFRCDPISEHNRLYWYRQTLGQGPEFLTYFQNEAQLEKSRLLSDRFSAERPKGSFSTLEIQRTEQGDSAMYLCASSLAQREVVEQFFGPGTRLTVL.

This clonotype was observed a handful of times. The chain recombines TRBV5-5 with TRBJ2-5; D possibly corresponds to TRBD2 (5 bases). The germline V gene encodes CDR1 SGHKS and CDR2 YYEKEE (reference sequence). V dropped 0 bases and J dropped 1 base, with 13 bases sitting between them. This CDR3 is 16 amino acids long. CDR3 in amino acids: CASSLEGSGLQETQYF. In nucleotides, the CDR3 is TGTGCCAGCAGCTTGGAAGGTAGTGGACTCCAAGAGACCCAGTACTTC.

This rearrangement joins TRBV20-1 to TRBJ2-5; 10 bases align to TRBD2. Germline V gives CDR1 DFQATT, CDR2 SNEGSKA (reference sequence). The V segment lost 0 bases and the J segment 5 bases; nucleotides outside the gene matches: 9. CDR3 length equals 16 residues. As DNA, the CDR3 is TGCAGTGCTAGAGATAGCGGGGGGATTTCCCGGGAGACCCAGTACTTC. Translating it yields CSARDSGGISRETQYF.

The chain employs TRBV27 and TRBJ2-1; D is undetermined. TRBJ2-5 matches the DNA end more closely, so the J call is doubtful. Germline CDR1 is MNHEY and CDR2 is SMNVEV (reference sequence). The CDR3 extends over 13 amino acids. The CDR3 DNA sequence: TGTGCCAGCAGTTTAAGTACGGGAGAGACCCAGTACTTC. This codes for CASSLSTGETQYF.

The gene calls are TRBV4-3 and TRBJ2-7; perhaps TRBD2 as D (5 bases). This CDR3 comprises 14 residues. CDR1 is LGHNA and CDR2 is YSLEER in the germline V gene. Trimming stripped 1 base from V and 2 bases from J, with 9 bases between. This CDR3 reads CASSQVRDTYEQYF. The CDR3 region has the DNA TGCGCCAGCAGCCAAGTTCGGGATACCTACGAGCAGTACTTC.

This chain joins TRBV30 and TRBJ1-1; 7 nucleotides match TRBD1. Trimming removed 4 bases from V and 3 bases from J; junction bases left unmatched: 5. This CDR3 is built from 13 residues. Germline loops: CDR1 GTSNPN, CDR2 SVGIG (reference sequence). DNA of the CDR3: TGTGCCTGGACCGATACAGGGGACACTGAAGCTTTCTTT. Translating it yields CAWTDTGDTEAFF.

V usage is TRBV7-9 and J usage is TRBJ2-5; TRBD2 agrees at 10 bases. The J call may be faulty, since TRBJ2-7 better matches the DNA end. The CDR3 runs 16 residues. The germline gives CDR1 SEHNR, CDR2 FQNEAQ (reference sequence). The CDR3: CASSLAWASGSDEQYF. In DNA, the CDR3 is TGTGCCAGCAGCTTAGCCTGGGCTAGCGGGAGCGACGAGCAGTACTTC.

CDR3 sequence (DNA): TGTGCCAGCAGCCAAGATACTTCAATCTCCTACGAGCAGTACTTC. Translation gives CASSQDTSISYEQYF. The chain employs TRBV3-1 and TRBJ2-5, with D unresolved. The DNA end favors TRBJ2-7, so the J call may be wrong. CDR3 size: 15 residues. Germline V CDR1 and CDR2: LGHDT, YNNKEL (reference sequence).

The chain is built from TRBV5-1 and TRBJ2-1; 12 bases align to TRBD1. This CDR3 has 22 residues. Germline V CDR1 and CDR2: SGHRS, YFSETQ. V lost 2 bases, J lost 0 bases, and 18 bases stayed unmatched. The CDR3 sequence: CASSLPGTGGGSSFTSYNEQFF. The CDR3, as DNA: TGCGCCAGCAGCTTACCCGGGACAGGGGGCGGTAGTTCATTTACCTCCTACAATGAGCAGTTCTTC.

Remarks on this clonotype: The junction does not match germline at one end; this may be a read error. V gene TRBV4-1 combines with J gene TRBJ1-1; tentatively, D is TRBD1 (5 bases). Germline CDR1 and CDR2: MGHRA and YSYEKL. The CDR3 loop spans 17 amino acids. CDR3 coding DNA: TGCGCCAGCGGCCAAGATCAGGGCCATAGAACGAACACTGAAGCTTTCTTT. Translation gives CASGQDQGHRTNTEAFF.

This clonotype has just a few counts. It may be a read error: a sequence one base away is much more abundant. The rearrangement joins TRBV7-9 to TRBJ2-6; no clear D. Trimming removed 4 bases from V and 1 base from J, with 8 bases in between. The CDR3 contains 15 residues. The germline V gene encodes CDR1 SEHNR and CDR2 FQNEAQ (reference sequence). CDR3 region: CASSCTESGANVLTF. CDR3 nucleotides: TGTGCCAGCAGCTGTACCGAATCTGGGGCCAACGTCCTGACTTTC.

This clonotype appeared a few times. This rearrangement joins TRBV10-3 to TRBJ2-1; D is perhaps TRBD1 (6 bases). The germline V and J ends were trimmed by 6 bases and 0 bases, with 15 bases remaining between them. Germline V CDR1 and CDR2: ENHRY, SYGVKD. CDR3 size: 16 residues. The CDR3 spells CAISPGQLYSYNEQFF. The CDR3 nucleotides are TGTGCCATCAGCCCAGGACAGCTCTACTCCTACAATGAGCAGTTCTTC.

In this sample, this clonotype turned up many times. The chain has TRBV28 and TRBJ2-2; D possibly corresponds to TRBD1 (5 bases). V was shortened by 10 bases and J by 1 base, with 13 bases between the two germline ends. The CDR3 totals 14 residues. Per germline, CDR1 MDHEN and CDR2 SYDVKM. The CDR3 sequence is CATLTDLNTGELFF. The CDR3 DNA follows: TGTGCCACCCTGACAGATTTGAACACCGGGGAGCTGTTTTTT.

The chain combines TRBV28 with TRBJ2-1; TRBD2 agrees at 12 bases. The CDR3 contains 15 residues. The germline V gene has CDR1 MDHEN and CDR2 SYDVKM. Trimming removed 0 bases from V and 9 bases from J; junction bases left unmatched: 3. The CDR3 DNA reads as TGTGCCAGCAGTTTATGGACTAGCGGGAGTGGTGAGCAGTTCTTC. Encoded protein: CASSLWTSGSGEQFF.

V is TRBV20-1 and J is TRBJ1-5; 9 bases match TRBD1. Germline V CDR1 and CDR2: DFQATT, SNEGSKA (reference sequence). The CDR3 extends over 12 amino acids. V gave up 6 bases and J gave up 4 bases; unmatched junction bases: 1. The CDR3, as DNA: TGCAGTGCCGGGACAGGGAATCAGCCCCAGCATTTT. Translating it yields CSAGTGNQPQHF.

As regards this clonotype: The CDR3 does not end in the conserved phenylalanine or tryptophan, so this is likely a read error. The V and J genes are TRBV28 and TRBJ2-1; 10 bases map to TRBD2. The DNA end favors TRBJ2-5, so the J call may be wrong. Germline CDR1 and CDR2: MDHEN and SYDVKM. The CDR3 is 15 amino acids. The CDR3 DNA follows: TGTGCCAGCAGTTCAGCGGGGGGGCCGACCGAGACCCAGTACCTC. Amino acids: CASSSAGGPTETQYL.

CDR3 sequence reads: CSVEAGGYEQYF. CDR3 nucleotide sequence: TGCAGCGTTGAAGCAGGGGGCTACGAGCAGTACTTC. V and J are TRBV29-1 and TRBJ2-7, with 7 nucleotides matching TRBD1. Germline loops: CDR1 SQVTM, CDR2 ANQGSEA. CDR3 size: 12 residues. V trimming: 1 base; J trimming: 3 bases; junction bases outside the gene matches: 0.

The chain recombines TRBV9 with TRBJ1-4; a possible D gene is TRBD1 (5 bases). Deletions cut 4 bases from V and 5 bases from J, with 15 bases between. The length of the CDR3 is 15 residues. Germline V gives CDR1 SGDLS, CDR2 YYNGEE. CDR3 amino acids: CASSPAGAGNEKLFF. In DNA, the CDR3 is TGTGCCAGCAGCCCAGCCGGGGCAGGGAATGAAAAACTGTTTTTT.

The chain joins TRBV20-1 to TRBJ2-3, with D unclear. The CDR3 sequence is 12 residues long. In germline, CDR1 is DFQATT, CDR2 SNEGSKA (reference sequence). V was trimmed by 3 bases and J by 2 bases, leaving 6 bases between them. CDR3 sequence: CSARVATDTQYF. Written as DNA, the CDR3 is TGCAGTGCTAGGGTAGCCACAGATACGCAGTATTTT.

The chain links TRBV12-3 or TRBV12-4 to TRBJ1-1; the D gene is possibly TRBD1 (5 bases). This CDR3 is built from 15 residues. V lost 7 bases, J lost 3 bases, and 18 bases lay in between. The CDR3 nucleotides read TGTGCCAGCACCCTCGACGGAGGGGTTCACACTGAAGCTTTCTTT. It encodes CASTLDGGVHTEAFF.

This clonotype was detected only a few times. The rearrangement joins TRBV11-2 to TRBJ2-5, with TRBD1 as a possible D gene (6 bases). Trimming took 1 base from V and 5 from J, leaving 14 bases between them. Germline CDR1 SGHAT, CDR2 FQNNGV. The CDR3 has 15 amino acids. CDR3 in amino acids: CASSLAPRGFETQYF. CDR3 in DNA: TGTGCCAGCAGCTTAGCCCCCAGGGGTTTCGAGACCCAGTACTTC.

This clonotype was seen a few times. The V gene is TRBV7-9, the J gene TRBJ1-1, with D uncertain. Germline values: CDR1 SEHNR, CDR2 FQNEAQ (reference sequence). The CDR3 totals 13 residues. The V and J ends lost 10 bases and 5 bases respectively, with 17 bases between them. The CDR3 bases are TGTGCCATCGAACGGGAAACGGCAACTGAAGCTTTCTTT. Amino acids: CAIERETATEAFF.

This clonotype has a handful of counts. DNA of the CDR3: TGTGCCAGCAGCCCGACAGCGGTAAACTATGGCTACACCTTC. Its protein product is CASSPTAVNYGYTF. V is TRBV12-3 or TRBV12-4 and J is TRBJ1-2, with a tentative D call TRBD1 (5 bases). The V end lost 6 bases, the J end lost 2 bases, and 13 bases lay between the germline ends. The CDR3 sequence is 14 residues long.